A single sample is the source of the 28 T cell receptor beta chains below, sequenced in a study of cytomegalovirus exposure and HLA in healthy donors. Sequencing was performed with immunoSEQ multiplex PCR; in TCRdb, only in-frame clones are kept and a portion is missing. The sample consists of 150,000 to 200,000 clones, approximately 96% of them appearing once. Sequencing used PBMCs. These receptors came from a woman between 18 and 29 years old in good health and CMV-seronegative.

This rearrangement joins TRBV7-6 to TRBJ2-1; 7 bases match TRBD2. J gave up 1 base and V 5 bases, and 14 bases lay outside the gene matches. The CDR3 runs to 18 residues. Germline CDR1 SGHVS, CDR2 FNYEAQ. CDR3 sequence: CASSPLGAMGGSYNEQFF. CDR3 DNA: TGTGCCAGCAGCCCCCTAGGGGCAATGGGGGGGTCCTACAATGAGCAGTTCTTC.

This clone has a handful of counts. J is TRBJ1-6 and V is TRBV6-5; no clear D. Germline V gene lookup returns CDR1 MNHEY and CDR2 SVGAGI. The length of the CDR3 is 13 residues. Trimming left V 6 bases short and J 9 bases short, with 12 bases between. The chain's CDR3 is CASRGGQGSPLHF. The CDR3 DNA reads as TGTGCCAGCAGAGGAGGCCAAGGTTCACCCCTCCACTTT.

This sequence joins TRBV2 and TRBJ2-3; 8 bases line up with TRBD2. This CDR3 has 14 amino acids. V trimming: 8 bases; J trimming: 6 bases; junction bases outside the gene matches: 10. CDR1 SNHLY and CDR2 FYNNEI come from the germline V gene. The CDR3 sequence: CASGQGTRDDTQYF. The CDR3 nucleotides are TGTGCCAGCGGGCAGGGGACTAGGGACGATACGCAGTATTTT. Full variable domain (rest looked up from reference TRBV2 and TRBJ2-3): EPEVTQTPSHQVTQMGQEVILRCVPISNHLYFYWYRQILGQKVEFLVSFYNNEISEKSEIFDDQFSVERPDGSNFTLKIRSTKLEDSAMYFCASGQGTRDDTQYFGPGTRLTVL.

The CDR3 DNA reads TGTGCCAGCAGCTTAGCGAGTCCCACCGGGGAGCTGTTTTTT. Protein sequence: CASSLASPTGELFF. This chain links TRBV7-9 with TRBJ2-2; D unclear. V lost 0 bases and J lost 4, with 6 bases in between. Germline V gene sequence: CDR1 SEHNR, CDR2 FQNEAQ (reference sequence). The CDR3 length is 14 residues.

V usage is TRBV7-6 and J usage is TRBJ1-1; unclear D gene. Germline CDR1 reads SGHVS; CDR2 reads FNYEAQ. The CDR3 covers 13 residues. V was clipped by 2 bases and J by 3 bases, with 7 bases between them. The CDR3 sequence is CASSLMRDTEAFF. CDR3 coding DNA: TGTGCCAGCAGCTTAATGAGGGACACTGAAGCTTTCTTT.

The chain uses TRBV7-3 and TRBJ2-1, with TRBD1 matching over 7 bases. This CDR3 region has 15 residues. The germline CDR1 and CDR2 sequences are SGHTA and FQGTGA. V trimming: 2 bases; J trimming: 3 bases; junction bases outside the gene matches: 4. Here the CDR3 DNA reads TGTGCCAGCAGCTTAGGGCAGGGGGTCTACAATGAGCAGTTCTTC. Translated, it gives CASSLGQGVYNEQFF.

This chain connects TRBV2 to TRBJ2-1; 9 bases fit TRBD1. This CDR3 is 15 amino acids long. Per the germline V gene, CDR1 is SNHLY and CDR2 is FYNNEI. With V trimmed by 8 bases and J by 3 bases, 8 bases remained unmatched. The CDR3 region has the DNA TGTGCCAGCGAGGGGGGGACAGGGAACTACAATGAGCAGTTCTTC. It encodes CASEGGTGNYNEQFF.

The genes are TRBV9 and TRBJ2-7; weak D call: TRBD1 (5 bases). The V gene lost 4 bases and the J gene lost 1 base, with 9 bases spanning the gap. The germline V gene encodes CDR1 SGDLS and CDR2 YYNGEE. There are 13 residues in the CDR3. The CDR3 loop is CASSPQGSYEQYF. The CDR3 region has the DNA TGTGCCAGCAGCCCCCAGGGTTCCTACGAGCAGTACTTC.

The V gene is TRBV6-6, the J gene TRBJ2-5; a weak D match, TRBD1 (5 bases). Trimming removed 2 bases at V and 0 bases at J, with 7 bases between. The CDR3 runs 14 residues. Per germline, CDR1 MNHNY and CDR2 SVGAGI (reference sequence). In DNA form, the CDR3 reads TGTGCCAGCAGTTACGACAGAGACCAAGAGACCCAGTACTTC. It is translated as CASSYDRDQETQYF.

Remarks on this clone: A read error may produce the germline difference seen at one junction end. J is TRBJ2-5 and V is TRBV7-7; 8 bases match TRBD1. Germline CDR1 SSHAT, CDR2 FNYEAQ (reference sequence). This CDR3 contains 15 residues. The CDR3 reads CASSRATGGQETQYF. The CDR3 DNA reads as TGTGCTAGCAGCCGCGCCACAGGGGGCCAAGAGACCCAGTACTTC.

J is TRBJ2-1 and V is TRBV30; TRBD1 matches at 10 bases. CDR1 and CDR2 (germline): GTSNPN, SVGIG (reference sequence). The CDR3 runs to 15 residues. Trimming at V came to 1 base and at J to 9 bases, leaving 9 bases not matched to a gene. CDR3 region: CAWSGPGTGVSEQFF. CDR3 nucleotide sequence: TGTGCCTGGAGTGGCCCCGGGACAGGGGTTAGTGAGCAGTTCTTC.

This rearrangement joins TRBV27 to TRBJ1-6; D not resolved. Trimming took off 3 bases at V and 8 bases at J, with 14 bases between the two ends. There are 15 residues in the CDR3. Germline CDR1 and CDR2: MNHEY and SMNVEV (reference sequence). In DNA form, the CDR3 reads TGTGCCAGCAGTTTGACGAGACATAGGTATTCACCCCTCCACTTT. It yields the protein CASSLTRHRYSPLHF.

V gene TRBV2 combines with J gene TRBJ2-5, with TRBD2 matching over 15 bases. V lost 6 bases, J lost 5 bases, and 7 bases stayed unmatched. From germline, CDR1 is SNHLY and CDR2 FYNNEI. This CDR3 has 16 residues. This chain's CDR3 is CASRGGLAGGLETQYF. DNA for the CDR3: TGTGCCAGCAGGGGTGGACTAGCGGGGGGGTTGGAGACCCAGTACTTC.

The rearrangement links TRBV13 to TRBJ2-7, with TRBD2 identical over 9 bases. The V gene's germline CDR1 is PRHDT and CDR2 FYEKMQ (reference sequence). The length of the CDR3 is 15 residues. The CDR3 region has the DNA TGTGCGTCCCGAACAGGGGCGGGGGGGCTGTACGAGCAGTACTTC. Translation: CASRTGAGGLYEQYF.

The rearrangement joins TRBV2 to TRBJ2-3, with 7 bases fitting TRBD1. This CDR3 contains 16 residues. The V and J ends lost 3 bases and 0 bases, in that order; junction bases with no gene match: 6. Germline-derived CDR1 and CDR2 are SNHLY and FYNNEI. The CDR3 nucleotides read TGTGCCAGCAGTGAGCCCGGACAGGCTAGCACAGATACGCAGTATTTT. Encoded protein: CASSEPGQASTDTQYF.

J is TRBJ1-2 and V is TRBV19; D is perhaps TRBD1 (5 bases). There are 14 residues in the CDR3. Germline V gene data show CDR1 as LNHDA and CDR2 as SQIVND (reference sequence). V gave up 5 bases and J gave up 4 bases, with 14 bases separating them. CDR3 coding DNA: TGTGCCAGTAGTGTTGGCAGGGCCGTCTATGGCTACACCTTC. Amino acids: CASSVGRAVYGYTF.

The chain joins TRBV5-4 to TRBJ1-2, with TRBD1 identical over 9 bases. Germline CDR1 is SGHNT and CDR2 is YYREEE (reference sequence). This CDR3 is 13 amino acids long. Germline trimming cut 4 bases from V and 7 bases from J; bases unmatched to any gene: 5. The CDR3 loop is CASSRTGEVGYTF. The CDR3 DNA is TGTGCCAGCAGCAGGACAGGGGAGGTTGGCTACACCTTC.

The V call is TRBV5-1, the J call TRBJ2-1; a weak D match, TRBD2 (5 bases). CDR3 size: 16 residues. CDR1 and CDR2 (germline): SGHRS, YFSETQ. V was shortened by 2 bases and J by 7 bases, with 19 bases between the two germline ends. The CDR3 loop reads CASSLGRDSRGNEQFF. The DNA of the CDR3 is TGCGCCAGCAGCTTAGGTCGGGATAGCCGGGGAAATGAGCAGTTCTTC.

The chain employs TRBV18 and TRBJ1-6, with D tentatively TRBD1 (6 bases). Between the trimmed V and J ends, which lost 4 bases and 8 bases, there was a span of 9 bases. The CDR3 runs to 13 residues. Germline V lookup: CDR1 KGHSH, CDR2 LQKENI. CDR3 nucleotide sequence: TGTGCCAGCTCACTAAACAGGGATTCACCCCTCCACTTT. This gives the protein CASSLNRDSPLHF. The complete variable domain, with remaining parts taken from reference TRBV18 and TRBJ1-6, reads NAGVMQNPRHLVRRRGQEARLRCSPMKGHSHVYWYRQLPEEGLKFMVYLQKENIIDESGMPKERFSAEFPKEGPSILRIQQVVRGDSAAYFCASSLNRDSPLHFGNGTRLTVT.

The chain is built from TRBV2 and TRBJ1-2; no definite D call. The V end was cut by 1 base, the J end by 4 bases, with 10 bases between. CDR1 is SNHLY and CDR2 is FYNNEI in the germline V gene. The CDR3 is 14 residues long. CDR3 DNA sequence: TGTGCCAGCAGTGAAGGGGAGGGAACCTATGGCTACACCTTC. Translated: CASSEGEGTYGYTF.

This clone was counted a single time. This chain uses TRBV14 with TRBJ2-7; D is undetermined. The V gene's germline CDR1 is SGHDN and CDR2 FVKESK. The ends were cut back, 1 base at V and 4 bases at J, with 14 bases in the middle. The CDR3 totals 15 residues. In nucleotides, the CDR3 is TGTGCCAGCAGCCAAGTCAGAGGTTCCCAGTACGAGCAGTACTTC. It encodes CASSQVRGSQYEQYF.

The chain uses TRBV5-1 and TRBJ2-1, with TRBD2 matching 11 bases. Germline V CDR1 and CDR2: SGHRS, YFSETQ. J was trimmed by 7 bases and V by 4 bases; bases with no gene match: 4. There are 14 residues in the CDR3. CDR3 residues: CASSLWTSGNEQFF. CDR3 nucleotide sequence: TGCGCCAGCAGCCTGTGGACTAGCGGGAATGAGCAGTTCTTC.

The chain recombines TRBV5-1 with TRBJ1-1; no clear D gene. The CDR3 runs to 14 residues. Germline CDR1 reads SGHRS; CDR2 reads YFSETQ. V was clipped by 0 bases and J by 7 bases, with 13 bases between them. The CDR3 coding sequence is TGCGCCAGCAGCTTGGACCGGCAGTCAGGTGAAGCTTTCTTT. This gives the protein CASSLDRQSGEAFF.

This chain joins TRBV19 and TRBJ1-1, with a weak D call TRBD1 (6 bases). From germline, CDR1 is LNHDA and CDR2 SQIVND (reference sequence). V was clipped by 7 bases and J by 1 base, with 13 bases between them. The CDR3 has 14 residues. For the CDR3, the DNA is TGTGCCAGTACCATAACAGGGCAGAACACTGAAGCTTTCTTT. Translated, it gives CASTITGQNTEAFF.

This chain uses TRBV27 with TRBJ1-4; possibly TRBD1 for D (5 bases). CDR3 length equals 13 residues. V shed 10 bases and J shed 4 bases, with 13 bases lying between them. The germline V gene has CDR1 MNHEY and CDR2 SMNVEV (reference sequence). CDR3 in DNA: TGTGCCACCGCCGACAGAATTAATGAAAAACTGTTTTTT. This sequence encodes CATADRINEKLFF.

This sequence joins TRBV7-2 and TRBJ2-2, with D uncertain. CDR3 length equals 14 residues. V gave up 3 bases and J gave up 4 bases, with 9 bases separating them. From germline, CDR1 is SGHTA and CDR2 FQGNSA. DNA of the CDR3: TGTGCCAGCAGCTTGAATGGGCCCACCGGGGAGCTGTTTTTT. This codes for CASSLNGPTGELFF.

The chain is built from TRBV7-2 and TRBJ1-2, with 7 positions matching TRBD1. CDR1 SGHTA and CDR2 FQGNSA come from the germline V gene. The trim removed 3 bases at V and 6 bases at J, leaving 7 bases unmatched. This CDR3 contains 14 residues. The CDR3 coding sequence is TGTGCCAGCAGCTTCTACGAGGGGGCGGATGGCTACACCTTC. This gives the protein CASSFYEGADGYTF.

The rearrangement joins TRBV4-3 to TRBJ2-7; 8 bases are a match to TRBD2. The germline V gene has CDR1 LGHNA and CDR2 YSLEER. CDR3 size: 17 residues. V was pared by 4 bases and J by 0 bases, with 11 bases of the junction left unmatched. The CDR3 is CASSPNGAGDYSYEQYF. The DNA of the CDR3 is TGCGCCAGCAGCCCTAATGGAGCGGGGGATTACTCCTACGAGCAGTACTTC.